The clone carrying this T cell receptor (beta chain) has just a few counts. Its antigen is not known. The donors belonged to the roughly 120-subject validation cohort, separate from the roughly 670-subject first cohort. The entry originates in a study of cytomegalovirus exposure and HLA in healthy donors. Some clones are missing from TCRdb's copy, which holds only in-frame ones; the method was immunoSEQ multiplex PCR. The sample has 250,000 to 300,000 clones, roughly 90% seen once. This CDR3 is 14 amino acids long. Germline V lookup: CDR1 KGHSH, CDR2 LQKENI. The V end was cut by 3 bases, the J end by 5 bases, with 14 bases between. General study points: Reports credit the classifier with highly specific, highly sensitive diagnosis of cytomegalovirus status.

This chain connects TRBV18 to TRBJ2-7; D may be TRBD2 (5 bases). The sequenced sample was PBMCs. The receptor was isolated from a woman aged 18-35 years in good health and CMV-seronegative. The CDR3 nucleotides are TGTGCCAGCTCACCGAGGGTGGGTCCCGACGAGCAGTACTTC. It translates to CASSPRVGPDEQYF. The full variable domain, with the rest looked up from reference TRBV18 and TRBJ2-7, is NAGVMQNPRHLVRRRGQEARLRCSPMKGHSHVYWYRQLPEEGLKFMVYLQKENIIDESGMPKERFSAEFPKEGPSILRIQQVVRGDSAAYFCASSPRVGPDEQYFGPGTRLTVT.